This T cell receptor beta chain was recovered during a study of metastatic and nonmetastatic thyroid tumors. Background on the study: Malignant and benign thyroid patients had repertoires compared in peripheral blood and tumor or nodule tissue.

The ends lost 4 bases at V and 8 bases at J; junction bases unmatched: 8. Germline values: CDR1 SGHNT, CDR2 YENEEA. The CDR3 length is 14 residues. Nobody among the patients had been given any treatment before thyroid surgery. In the original workflow: To classify distant metastasis in papillary thyroid cancer, a model was built from CDR3 differences across clinicopathological groups. TCRdb called clones again from the PCR reads with MiXCR. The V and J calls were not made by the authors but by TCRdb's processing. The profile shows about 28,000 clones, 20% to 25% of them singletons. The source of this sequence is a female donor with papillary thyroid cancer or a benign thyroid nodule (not recorded which). Some clones in this sample may be carry-over from other donors' samples. The sequenced sample was blood. V is TRBV11-3 and J is TRBJ1-2, with TRBD1 identical over 9 bases. The CDR3 sequence is CASSSQGASLGYTF. The CDR3 DNA reads TGTGCCAGCAGCTCACAGGGGGCGAGCCTGGGCTACACCTTC. The whole variable domain, remainder taken from reference TRBV11-3 and TRBJ1-2, is EAGVVQSPRYKIIEKKQPVAFWCNPISGHNTLYWYLQNLGQGPELLIRYENEEAVDDSQLPKDRFSAERLKGVDSTLKIQPAELGDSAVYLCASSSQGASLGYTFGSGTRLTVV.